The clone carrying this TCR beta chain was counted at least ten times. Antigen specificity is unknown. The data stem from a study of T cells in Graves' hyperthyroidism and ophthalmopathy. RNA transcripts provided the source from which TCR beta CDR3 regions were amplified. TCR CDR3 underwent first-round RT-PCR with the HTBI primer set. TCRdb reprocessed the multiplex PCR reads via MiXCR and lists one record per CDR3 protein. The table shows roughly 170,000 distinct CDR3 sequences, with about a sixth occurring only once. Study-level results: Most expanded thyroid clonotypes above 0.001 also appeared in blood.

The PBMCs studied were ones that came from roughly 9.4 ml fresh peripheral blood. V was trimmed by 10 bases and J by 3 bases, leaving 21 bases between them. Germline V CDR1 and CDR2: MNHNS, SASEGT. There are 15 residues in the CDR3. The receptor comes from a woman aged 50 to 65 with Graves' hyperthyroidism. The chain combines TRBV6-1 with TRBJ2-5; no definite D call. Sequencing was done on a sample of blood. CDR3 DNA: TGTGCCACTTCAAACGGCCGAGGCGGTGAAGAGACCCAGTACTTC. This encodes CATSNGRGGEETQYF.